This T cell receptor beta chain was retrieved from a study of regulatory T cells in long-lasting Graves disease. For the study at large: To qualify as persistent, Graves' disease required over 5 years of antithyroid drugs with positive TSH receptor antibodies.

Time point given: persistent/refractory GD, antithyroid drugs over 5 years with positive TRAb. PBMC-derived RNA was used for the TCR library. It was by American Thyroid Association guidelines that Graves' disease was diagnosed. According to the study, TCR beta libraries were built with iRepertoire HTBI primers and CDR3-region Arm-PCR. MiXCR was run by TCRdb on the multiplex PCR reads, yielding one entry per CDR3 protein. Here the sample spans hundreds of thousands of distinct CDR3 sequences, around 20% being singletons. General study results and limits: It is possible that accuracy was reduced by the small size of the sample.

V was clipped by 2 bases and J by 5 bases; unmatched bases: 5. Per germline, CDR1 MDHEN and CDR2 SYDVKM. The CDR3 is made up of 15 amino acids. This clonotype showed up many times. The target antigen is unknown. This sequence was found in a female donor with Graves disease. Sequencing was performed on peripheral blood mononuclear cells (PBMCs), taken when the disease was refractory, from a patient treated with antithyroid drugs. The J gene is TRBJ2-2, the V gene TRBV28; 7 nucleotides line up with TRBD1. CDR3 DNA sequence: TGTGCCAGCAGTTTAGGGACAGTCCCTACCGGGGAGCTGTTTTTT. Translated: CASSLGTVPTGELFF.